These T cell receptor beta chains were read from a single sample in a study of sequential checkpoint blockade in melanoma. Repertoires were generated with immunoSEQ multiplex PCR, while TCRdb's copy carries only in-frame clones and drops some. The sample lists roughly 9,600 clones; about 25% were seen once. This sample comprised tumor tissue (inferred from file names), obtained from a patient given nivolumab and ipilimumab in sequence. All receptors derive from a human donor with melanoma. The CDR3 runs from the conserved cysteine through the conserved F or W. A D gene is named only where the DNA matches it firmly. Clone size appears in some rows only: once, few, many, or a class for an expanded clone.

V gene: TRBV9; D gene: -; J gene: TRBJ1-4; clone size: -; CDR3 length: 15; CDR3 protein: CASSPQGGANEKLFF; CDR3 DNA: TGTGCCAGCAGCCCCCAGGGCGGCGCTAATGAAAAACTGTTTTTT
V gene: TRBV5-1; D gene: -; J gene: TRBJ2-2; clone size: -; CDR3 length: 15; CDR3 protein: CASSPSTGPTGELFF; CDR3 DNA: TGCGCCAGCAGCCCTTCCACCGGACCTACCGGGGAGCTGTTTTTT
V gene: TRBV5-1; D gene: TRBD1; J gene: TRBJ2-7; clone size: -; CDR3 length: 14; CDR3 protein: CASSATGTGDEQYF; CDR3 DNA: TGCGCCAGCAGCGCCACCGGGACAGGGGACGAGCAGTACTTC
V gene: TRBV6-8; D gene: TRBD1; J gene: TRBJ1-1; clone size: -; CDR3 length: 15; CDR3 protein: CASRAPGQGNTEAFF; CDR3 DNA: TGTGCCAGCAGAGCTCCGGGACAGGGGAACACTGAAGCTTTCTTT
V gene: TRBV18; D gene: -; J gene: TRBJ1-1; clone size: once; CDR3 length: 12; CDR3 protein: CASSPSNTEAFF; CDR3 DNA: TGTGCCAGCTCACCTAGCAACACTGAAGCTTTCTTT
V gene: TRBV5-1; D gene: TRBD1; J gene: TRBJ1-3; clone size: -; CDR3 length: 14; CDR3 protein: CASSLDRGKNTIYF; CDR3 DNA: TGCGCCAGCAGCTTGGACAGGGGGAAAAACACCATATATTTT
V gene: TRBV6-8; D gene: -; J gene: TRBJ1-5; clone size: -; CDR3 length: 12; CDR3 protein: CASSRPREPQHF; CDR3 DNA: TGTGCCAGCAGCCGTCCCCGGGAGCCCCAGCATTTT
V gene: TRBV6-8; D gene: TRBD2; J gene: TRBJ2-2; clone size: -; CDR3 length: 16; CDR3 protein: CASSYSNEGRAGELFF; CDR3 DNA: TGTGCCAGCAGTTACTCGAACGAGGGGAGGGCCGGGGAGCTGTTTTTT
V gene: TRBV11-3; D gene: TRBD2; J gene: TRBJ2-5; clone size: many; CDR3 length: 16; CDR3 protein: CASSLRTSGLQETQYF; CDR3 DNA: TGTGCCAGCAGCCTTCGTACATCGGGACTACAAGAGACCCAGTACTTC
V gene: TRBV5-1; D gene: -; J gene: TRBJ2-1; clone size: -; CDR3 length: 14; CDR3 protein: CASSLEAGTNEQFF; CDR3 DNA: TGCGCCAGCAGCTTGGAGGCAGGGACCAATGAGCAGTTCTTC
V gene: TRBV11-3; D gene: TRBD2; J gene: TRBJ2-5; clone size: many; CDR3 length: 14; CDR3 protein: CASSRSGGQETQYF; CDR3 DNA: TGTGCCAGCAGCCGTAGCGGGGGCCAAGAGACCCAGTACTTC
V gene: TRBV11-3; D gene: -; J gene: TRBJ1-5; clone size: many; CDR3 length: 14; CDR3 protein: CASSLNGVGQPQHF; CDR3 DNA: TGTGCCAGCAGCTTGAACGGGGTAGGTCAGCCCCAGCATTTT
V gene: TRBV6-8; D gene: TRBD1; J gene: TRBJ1-5; clone size: few; CDR3 length: 15; CDR3 protein: CASSYPNRGNQPQHF; CDR3 DNA: TGTGCCAGCAGTTACCCCAACAGGGGTAATCAGCCCCAGCATTTT
V gene: TRBV1; D gene: -; J gene: TRBJ2-5; clone size: few; CDR3 length: 17; CDR3 protein: CASSQDPPKTGSETQYF; CDR3 DNA: TGCGCCAGCAGCCAAGATCCCCCAAAGACAGGGTCAGAGACCCAGTACTTC
V gene: TRBV29-1; D gene: -; J gene: TRBJ1-4; clone size: once; CDR3 length: 15; CDR3 protein: CSVEDRSGGYEKLFF; CDR3 DNA: TGCAGCGTTGAAGATCGTTCTGGTGGATATGAAAAACTGTTTTTT
V gene: TRBV10-2; D gene: TRBD2; J gene: TRBJ2-5; clone size: -; CDR3 length: 13; CDR3 protein: CASGGVGGETQYF; CDR3 DNA: TGCGCCAGCGGTGGTGTGGGAGGGGAGACCCAGTACTTC
V gene: TRBV1; D gene: -; J gene: TRBJ2-2; clone size: -; CDR3 length: 15; CDR3 protein: CASSQDPGAGGELFF; CDR3 DNA: TGCGCCAGCAGCCAAGATCCGGGGGCCGGCGGGGAGCTGTTTTTT
V gene: TRBV6-8; D gene: -; J gene: TRBJ1-6; clone size: -; CDR3 length: 13; CDR3 protein: CAISPRSNSPLHF; CDR3 DNA: TGTGCCATCAGCCCCAGAAGTAATTCACCCCTCCACTTT
V gene: TRBV15; D gene: -; J gene: TRBJ2-6; clone size: -; CDR3 length: 19; CDR3 protein: CATSRRGGAPFSGANVLTF; CDR3 DNA: TGTGCCACCAGCAGACGAGGGGGGGCCCCATTCTCTGGGGCCAACGTCCTGACTTTC
V gene: TRBV6-8; D gene: TRBD1; J gene: TRBJ1-4; clone size: few; CDR3 length: 13; CDR3 protein: CASNLPGGEKLFF; CDR3 DNA: TGTGCCAGCAACCTTCCAGGGGGCGAAAAACTGTTTTTT
V gene: TRBV11-3; D gene: -; J gene: TRBJ1-2; clone size: few; CDR3 length: 14; CDR3 protein: CASTRGTTNYGYTF; CDR3 DNA: TGTGCCAGCACTAGGGGCACTACTAACTATGGCTACACCTTC
V gene: TRBV5-1; D gene: -; J gene: TRBJ2-1; clone size: -; CDR3 length: 16; CDR3 protein: CASSSTYMGDYNEQFF; CDR3 DNA: TGCGCCAGCAGCTCGACTTATATGGGGGACTACAATGAGCAGTTCTTC
V gene: TRBV10-3; D gene: -; J gene: TRBJ1-1; clone size: -; CDR3 length: 14; CDR3 protein: CAISEFGGGTEAFF; CDR3 DNA: TGTGCCATCAGTGAGTTTGGGGGAGGCACTGAAGCTTTCTTT
V gene: TRBV11-3; D gene: -; J gene: TRBJ2-3; clone size: many; CDR3 length: 15; CDR3 protein: CASSPGTLQTDTQYF; CDR3 DNA: TGTGCCAGCAGCCCGGGGACACTCCAGACCGATACGCAGTATTTT
V gene: TRBV28; D gene: -; J gene: TRBJ2-5; clone size: -; CDR3 length: 14; CDR3 protein: CASSRGDTLKTQYF; CDR3 DNA: TGTGCCAGCAGCCGGGGAGACACCCTTAAGACCCAGTACTTC
V gene: TRBV10-3; D gene: -; J gene: TRBJ1-4; clone size: -; CDR3 length: 13; CDR3 protein: CAISEFRNEKLFF; CDR3 DNA: TGTGCCATCAGTGAGTTTCGGAATGAAAAACTGTTTTTT
V gene: TRBV14; D gene: TRBD1; J gene: TRBJ2-2; clone size: -; CDR3 length: 18; CDR3 protein: CASSQVYRGLKWTGELFF; CDR3 DNA: TGTGCCAGCAGCCAAGTCTACAGGGGGCTGAAGTGGACCGGGGAGCTGTTTTTT
V gene: TRBV6-8; D gene: -; J gene: TRBJ2-2; clone size: few; CDR3 length: 14; CDR3 protein: CASSRTANTGELFF; CDR3 DNA: TGTGCCAGCAGTAGGACAGCCAACACCGGGGAGCTGTTTTTT
V gene: TRBV6-8; D gene: -; J gene: TRBJ1-1; clone size: few; CDR3 length: 13; CDR3 protein: CASSQGTDTEAFF; CDR3 DNA: TGTGCCAGCAGCCAGGGAACGGACACTGAAGCTTTCTTT
V gene: TRBV28; D gene: -; J gene: TRBJ1-3; clone size: -; CDR3 length: 16; CDR3 protein: CASSHMPRWDGNTIYF; CDR3 DNA: TGTGCCAGCAGTCACATGCCCAGGTGGGACGGAAACACCATATATTTT
V gene: TRBV18; D gene: -; J gene: TRBJ2-1; clone size: -; CDR3 length: 12; CDR3 protein: CASSTANNEQFF; CDR3 DNA: TGTGCCAGCTCAACAGCAAACAATGAGCAGTTCTTC
V gene: TRBV1; D gene: -; J gene: TRBJ2-3; clone size: few; CDR3 length: 17; CDR3 protein: CASSQAAAQGALNTQYF; CDR3 DNA: TGCGCCAGCAGCCAAGCAGCTGCCCAGGGAGCTCTCAATACGCAGTATTTT
V gene: TRBV9; D gene: -; J gene: TRBJ2-2; clone size: -; CDR3 length: 12; CDR3 protein: CASSSAPGELFF; CDR3 DNA: TGTGCCAGCAGCTCAGCTCCCGGGGAGCTGTTTTTT